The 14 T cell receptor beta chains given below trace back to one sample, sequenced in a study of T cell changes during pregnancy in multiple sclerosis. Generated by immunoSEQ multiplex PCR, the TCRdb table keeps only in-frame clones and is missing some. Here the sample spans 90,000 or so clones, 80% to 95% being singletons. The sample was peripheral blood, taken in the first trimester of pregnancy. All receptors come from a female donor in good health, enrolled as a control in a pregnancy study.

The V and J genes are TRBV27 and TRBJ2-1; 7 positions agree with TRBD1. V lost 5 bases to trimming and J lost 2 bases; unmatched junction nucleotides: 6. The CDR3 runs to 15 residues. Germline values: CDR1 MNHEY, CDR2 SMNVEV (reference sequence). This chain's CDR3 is CASSLAQGAYNEQFF. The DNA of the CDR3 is TGTGCCAGCAGTCTAGCCCAGGGGGCCTACAATGAGCAGTTCTTC.

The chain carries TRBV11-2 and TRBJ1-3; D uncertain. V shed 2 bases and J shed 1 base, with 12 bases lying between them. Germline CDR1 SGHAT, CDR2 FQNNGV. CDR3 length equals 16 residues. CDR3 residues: CASSLWRVESGNTIYF. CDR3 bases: TGTGCCAGCAGCTTATGGAGAGTTGAATCTGGAAACACCATATATTTT.

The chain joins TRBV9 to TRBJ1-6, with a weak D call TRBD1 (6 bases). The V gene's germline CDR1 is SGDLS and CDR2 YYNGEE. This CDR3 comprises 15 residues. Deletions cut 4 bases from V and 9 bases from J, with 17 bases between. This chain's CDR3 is CASSPGTSSSSPLHF. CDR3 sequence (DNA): TGTGCCAGCAGCCCTGGGACATCATCCTCTTCACCCCTCCACTTT.

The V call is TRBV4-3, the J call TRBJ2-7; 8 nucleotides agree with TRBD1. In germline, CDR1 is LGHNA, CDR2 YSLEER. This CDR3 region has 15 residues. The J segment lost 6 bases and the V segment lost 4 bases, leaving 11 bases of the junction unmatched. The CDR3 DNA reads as TGCGCCAGCAGCCGCACCGGGACAGGTTCTGCCGAGCAGTACTTC. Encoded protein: CASSRTGTGSAEQYF.

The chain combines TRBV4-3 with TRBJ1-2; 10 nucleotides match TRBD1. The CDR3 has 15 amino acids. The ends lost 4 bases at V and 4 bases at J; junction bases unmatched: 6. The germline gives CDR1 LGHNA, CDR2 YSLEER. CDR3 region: CASSPKTGGGYGYTF. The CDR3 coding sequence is TGCGCCAGCAGCCCTAAGACAGGGGGCGGCTATGGCTACACCTTC.

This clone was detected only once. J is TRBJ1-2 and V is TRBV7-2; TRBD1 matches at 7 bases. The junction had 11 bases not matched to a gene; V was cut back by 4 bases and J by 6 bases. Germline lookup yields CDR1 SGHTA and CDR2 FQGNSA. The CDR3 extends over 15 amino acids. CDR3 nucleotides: TGTGCCAGCAGCTATAGGGGGCAGGGGGGCGATGGCTACACCTTC. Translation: CASSYRGQGGDGYTF. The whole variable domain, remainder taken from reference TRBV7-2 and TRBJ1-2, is GAGVSQSPSNKVTEKGKDVELRCDPISGHTALYWYRQSLGQGLEFLIYFQGNSAPDKSGLPSDRFSAERTGGSVSTLTIQRTQQEDSAVYLCASSYRGQGGDGYTFGSGTRLTVV.

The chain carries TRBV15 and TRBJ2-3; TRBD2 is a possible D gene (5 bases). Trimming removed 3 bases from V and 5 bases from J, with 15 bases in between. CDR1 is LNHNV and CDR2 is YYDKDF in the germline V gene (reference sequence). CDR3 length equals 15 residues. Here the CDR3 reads CATSSRTSRRDTQYF. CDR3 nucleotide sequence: TGTGCCACCAGCAGCAGAACTAGTAGGAGAGATACGCAGTATTTT.

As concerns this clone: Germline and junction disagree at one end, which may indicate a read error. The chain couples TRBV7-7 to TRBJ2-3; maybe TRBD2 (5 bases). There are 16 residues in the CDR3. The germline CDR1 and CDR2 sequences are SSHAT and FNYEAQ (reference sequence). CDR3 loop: CASSLELANDTDTQYF. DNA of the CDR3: TGTGCTAGCAGCCTGGAGCTAGCTAATGACACAGATACGCAGTATTTT.

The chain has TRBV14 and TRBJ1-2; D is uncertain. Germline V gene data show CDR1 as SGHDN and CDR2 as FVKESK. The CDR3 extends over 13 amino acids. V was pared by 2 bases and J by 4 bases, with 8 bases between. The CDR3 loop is CASSQSRSYGYTF. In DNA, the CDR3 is TGTGCCAGCAGCCAATCGAGGAGCTATGGCTACACCTTC.

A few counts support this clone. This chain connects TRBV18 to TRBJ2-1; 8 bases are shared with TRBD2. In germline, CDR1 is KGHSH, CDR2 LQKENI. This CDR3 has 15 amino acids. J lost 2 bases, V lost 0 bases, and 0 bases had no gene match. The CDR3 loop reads CASSPPGLAYNEQFF. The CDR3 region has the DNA TGTGCCAGCTCACCACCGGGACTAGCCTACAATGAGCAGTTCTTC.

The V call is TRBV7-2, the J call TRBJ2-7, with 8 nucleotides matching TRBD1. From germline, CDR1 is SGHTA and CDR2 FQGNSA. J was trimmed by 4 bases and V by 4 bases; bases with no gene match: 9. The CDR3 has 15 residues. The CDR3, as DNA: TGTGCCAGCAGCTACCCCGGGACAGGCGAGTACGAGCAGTACTTC. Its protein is CASSYPGTGEYEQYF.

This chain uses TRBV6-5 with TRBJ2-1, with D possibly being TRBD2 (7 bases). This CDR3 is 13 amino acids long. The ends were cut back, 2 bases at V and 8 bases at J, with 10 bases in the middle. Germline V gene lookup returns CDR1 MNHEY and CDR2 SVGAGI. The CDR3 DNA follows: TGTGCCAGCAGTTACAGGGGGGGCTATGAGCAGTTCTTC. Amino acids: CASSYRGGYEQFF.

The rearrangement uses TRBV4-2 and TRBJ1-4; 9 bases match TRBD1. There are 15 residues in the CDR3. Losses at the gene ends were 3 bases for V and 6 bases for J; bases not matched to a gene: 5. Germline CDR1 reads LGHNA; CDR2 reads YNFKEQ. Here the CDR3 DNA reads TGTGCCAGCAGCCAGAAACAGGGGGCGGATGAAAAACTGTTTTTT. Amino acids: CASSQKQGADEKLFF.

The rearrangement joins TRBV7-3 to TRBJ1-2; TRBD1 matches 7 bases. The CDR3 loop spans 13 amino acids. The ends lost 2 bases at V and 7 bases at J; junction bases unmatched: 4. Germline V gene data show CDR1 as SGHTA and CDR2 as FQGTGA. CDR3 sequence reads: CASSLLGGGGYTF. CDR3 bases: TGTGCCAGCAGCTTATTAGGGGGCGGTGGCTACACCTTC.